Described below is a single TCR beta chain sequence and its context. No antigen is known for it. The data originate from a study of T cell responses to AZD1222 COVID-19 vaccine. Overall study: Second doses that came at about 4 or about 12 weeks were put together. Study conclusions and caveats: Compared with day 0, the breadth and depth of the Spike-specific TCR repertoire rose significantly after two doses of AZD1222. Vaccine-associated CD4 TCRs spanned spike, dominant at 160-218 and 743-854. Among the donors, most were white British and more were female, and clonal diversity was possibly underestimated.

This CDR3 is built from 17 residues. Germline values: CDR1 SGHTA, CDR2 FQGTGA. The V segment lost 1 base and the J segment 3 bases; nucleotides outside the gene matches: 6. Clones were read by immunoSEQ multiplex PCR, and TCRdb kept only the in-frame ones, dropping some. The sample consists of roughly 70,000 clones, roughly 87% of them appearing once. The material sequenced was peripheral blood, taken on day 0 of AZD1222 vaccination. This sequence originates from an adult in good health. This sequence joins TRBV7-3 and TRBJ2-3; 11 positions agree with TRBD2. The CDR3 DNA sequence: TGTGCCAGCAGCTTAAGGCTGTCTAGCGGGAGGACAGATACGCAGTATTTT. Translated, it gives CASSLRLSSGRTDTQYF.